This T cell receptor (beta chain) is drawn from a study of OX40 agonist ivuxolimab in advanced cancers. In the study overall: Three patients responded partially, comprising one with hepatocellular carcinoma and two with cutaneous melanoma. The study's findings and limits: Both CD4+ and CD8+ T cell populations in blood had undergone clonal expansion by week 6 at 0.1 to 3.0 mg/kg.

Trimming stripped 5 bases from V and 11 bases from J, with 13 bases between. The CDR3 loop spans 12 amino acids. In germline, CDR1 is SGHTA, CDR2 FQGNSA. This clone was found a few times. Its antigen is not identified. The repertoire was sequenced with immunoSEQ multiplex PCR; TCRdb's copy has only in-frame clones and lacks some. The data show under 100,000 clones, approximately 85% seen once. This receptor was obtained from an adult with an advanced solid tumor such as melanoma, head and neck, liver or kidney cancer. The chain combines TRBV7-2 with TRBJ1-5, with D uncertain. This sample comprised CD4+ or CD8+ T cells sorted from blood, obtained in a trial of the OX40 agonist ivuxolimab. The CDR3 sequence: CASSPTFGSQHF. CDR3 coding DNA: TGTGCCAGCAGCCCCACCTTCGGATCCCAGCATTTT.